Included here is one TCR gamma chain sequence, with context. This clone was picked up one time. The clone's antigen remains unknown. No clone much larger than this one lies a single base away; base qualities are absent. A single read is weak support. RNA was extracted with the RNeasy mini kit and reverse transcribed using Superscript III. To generate the CDR3 amplicons, a multiplex PCR was run using pooled V-gene forward primers together with a constant-region reverse primer that carried Illumina adaptor overhangs. After gel purification, the amplicons were indexed with Nextera index primers over roughly 8 extra PCR cycles and then purified using AMPure XP beads. The libraries were sequenced on an Illumina MiSeq using paired-end 250 bp reads, dual indexing and an approximately 18% PhiX spike-in. From the authors' description of their analysis: Read quality was checked with FastQC, and TRG read pairs were merged using ea-utils fastq-join. IMGT/HighV-QUEST was used to annotate the sequences, only productive sequences with an unambiguous V-gene assignment were kept, and clonotypes were defined as sequences sharing an identical CDR3 sequence. For downstream analysis, the tools were VDJtools 1.1.1, tcR 2.2.3, Treemap and vegan Shannon diversity in R 3.4.4. TCRdb called clones from the public reads with CATT, and repeated DNA sequences were later combined into one row. The V and J calls were determined by TCRdb, not by the authors. The sample table records 35,000 or so gamma-chain clones; 20% of these occur just once. The ten most abundant clones make up 1.5% to 2% of the sample.

The CDR3 numbers 14 residues from cysteine through phenylalanine. CDR3 DNA is the only sequence kept; it has 42 bases, read in frame from the first base. Germline trimming: 2 bases from V, 5 bases from J; junction bases outside gene matches: 9. CDR1 GITISATS and CDR2 ISYDGTV were looked up in the germline V gene (reference sequence). Thymic samples were depleted of alphabeta T cells, then CD3+ TCRVdelta1+ TCRVdelta2- thymocytes were FACS-sorted. The purity of the sorted Vdelta1+ thymocytes fell between roughly 96% and 99.6%. The thymic specimens were obtained from 7 or 8 paediatric patients who were undergoing corrective cardiac surgery and ranged in age from about 5 days to 17 months. Thymic tissue was dispersed and mononuclear cells isolated on a Histopaque-1077 density gradient. Staining used anti-TCRVdelta1 clone TS8.2, anti-TCRVdelta2 clone B6, anti-CD3 clone HIT3a and anti-TCRalphabeta clone IP26 antibodies.

This record comes from a study of Vδ1+ human thymocytes (dated by TCRdb to the late 2010s). Background for the entire study: As a data resource, the study described the mRNA-level TRG and TRD CDR3 repertoires found in highly purified Vdelta1+ thymocytes taken from young children. The multiplex-based CDR3 amplicon strategy had previously been validated against 5'RACE-based CDR3 amplicon generation methods. The paper as a whole reports these results and caveats: Because unexpected Vdelta2 sequences could lead to misinterpretation of bulk repertoire data, the authors recommended using highly purified populations and single-cell validation. Donors did not cluster by age or sex, so the analyses were not stratified by age or sex. Many TRG clonotypes were found to be shared between donors (up to roughly 6.9x10^3), whereas TRD repertoires were found to be essentially private (max roughly 100 shared). In contrast to oligoclonal peripheral blood repertoires, thymic TRG and TRD repertoires appeared to be highly polyclonal with Gaussian CDR3 length distributions. Even though sort purity was high, around 18% of thymic TRD sequences were Vdelta2 (and few were Vdelta3), which was not the case for the peripheral blood Vdelta1+ controls.

Recombination connected TRGV9 to TRGJ1 or TRGJ2. Sample: Vdelta1+ gamma-delta thymocytes from the thymus. Interpreted using the paper, the cell subset or site label stands for: FACS-sorted CD3+ TCRalphabeta- TCRVdelta1+ TCRVdelta2- thymocytes. The clonotype was recovered from a girl in the first two years of life who had congenital heart surgery. The CDR3 loop reads CALWEGGDHYKKLF. In nucleotides, the sequence is TGTGCCTTGTGGGAGGGGGGGGATCATTATAAGAAACTCTTT.